Sequencing of this T cell receptor (beta chain) was carried out in a study of shared clonotypes between healthy human individuals. Study-level findings and limits: Clonotype sharing among the donors was expected to vary with sequencing depth.

Several immunoSEQ plates received, in even portions, the genomic DNA of each subset. Measured with immunoSEQ multiplex PCR; TCRdb has only the in-frame clones, and not every one. Of about 680,000 clones listed, roughly 78% are singletons. V was pared by 0 bases and J by 2 bases, with 6 bases of the junction left unmatched. Per the germline V gene, CDR1 is SNHLY and CDR2 is FYNNEI. CDR3 size: 17 residues. This clone was observed many times. What it binds is not known. The chain couples TRBV2 to TRBJ2-2, with 7 bases aligning to TRBD2. Sequenced input: memory CD4+ T cells sorted from blood. Subset here: CD45RA-negative fraction. The TCR originated in a woman aged 25 to 39 in good health. The CDR3 DNA reads TGTGCCAGCAGTGAAGCGCTCGGCGGGAGTAACACCGGGGAGCTGTTTTTT. It translates to CASSEALGGSNTGELFF.